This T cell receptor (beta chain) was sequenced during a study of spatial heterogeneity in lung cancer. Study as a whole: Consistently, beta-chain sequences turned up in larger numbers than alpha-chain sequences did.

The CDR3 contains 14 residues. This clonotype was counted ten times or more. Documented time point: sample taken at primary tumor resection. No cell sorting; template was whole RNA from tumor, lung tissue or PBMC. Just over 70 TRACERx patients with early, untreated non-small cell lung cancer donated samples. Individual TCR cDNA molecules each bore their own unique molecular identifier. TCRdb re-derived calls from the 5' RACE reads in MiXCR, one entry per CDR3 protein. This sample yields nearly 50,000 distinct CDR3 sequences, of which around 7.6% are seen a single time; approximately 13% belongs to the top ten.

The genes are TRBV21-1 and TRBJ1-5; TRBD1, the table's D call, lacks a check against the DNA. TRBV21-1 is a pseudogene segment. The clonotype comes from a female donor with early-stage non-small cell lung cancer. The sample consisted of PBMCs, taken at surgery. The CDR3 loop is CATDRDSRYQPQHF. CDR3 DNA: TGTGCCACCGACCGGGACAGCCGATATCAGCCCCAGCATTTT.